The next 28 T cell receptor beta chains were all read from a single sample in a study of molecular identifiers for immune sequencing clone quantification. TCRdb reanalysed the PCR reads using MiXCR and keeps one entry per CDR3 protein. The table lists 100,000 or so distinct CDR3 sequences, 35% of them singletons. Sequencing was carried out using naive CD8+ T cells from blood, with Jurkat cell RNA spiked in. Documented subset: FACS-sorted CD8+CD4-CCR7+CD45RA+ naive T cells. The receptors stem from a human donor in good health. Some libraries in this study had Jurkat cell RNA spiked in.

In this sample, this clonotype turned up once. The chain uses TRBV12-3 or TRBV12-4 and TRBJ2-1, with D possibly being TRBD2 (5 bases). Trimming took off 4 bases at V and 8 bases at J, with 18 bases between the two ends. The CDR3 runs 15 residues. The CDR3 DNA sequence: TGTGCCAGCAGTTGGGATGCGGGTTTGGGCTATGAGCAGTTCTTC. This gives the protein CASSWDAGLGYEQFF.

V gene TRBV11-2 combines with J gene TRBJ2-7; weak D call: TRBD1 (6 bases). CDR1 and CDR2 (germline): SGHAT, FQNNGV. The CDR3 runs 14 residues. Trimming removed 5 bases at V and 2 bases at J, with 13 bases between. The CDR3 bases are TGTGCCAGCAGCGGGGGCCCTATGACCTACGAGCAGTACTTC. It translates to CASSGGPMTYEQYF.

The chain has TRBV20-1 and TRBJ1-1; TRBD1 aligns across 7 bases. The ends lost 1 base at V and 4 bases at J; junction bases unmatched: 6. This CDR3 spans 14 amino acids. Looked up from germline, CDR1 is DFQATT and CDR2 is SNEGSKA (reference sequence). The CDR3 here is CSARGHQGGTEAFF. The CDR3 DNA reads TGCAGTGCTAGAGGTCACCAGGGGGGCACTGAAGCTTTCTTT.

In this sample, this clonotype turned up a few times. The chain joins TRBV27 to TRBJ2-1; no reliable D call. V lost 4 bases to trimming and J lost 0 bases, with 13 bases between them. Germline lookup yields CDR1 MNHEY and CDR2 SMNVEV (reference sequence). The CDR3 extends over 16 amino acids. The CDR3 region has the DNA TGTGCCAGCAGTTCCTCAGACTTAAGCTCCTACAATGAGCAGTTCTTC. It yields the protein CASSSSDLSSYNEQFF.

Only one count was recorded for this clonotype. A much more abundant neighbour one base away suggests this may be a read error. This CDR3 fails to terminate in the conserved phenylalanine or tryptophan, so it likely reflects a read error. The V call is TRBV13, the J call TRBJ1-1; a possible D gene is TRBD1 (5 bases). Trimming removed 0 bases at V and 8 bases at J, with 10 bases between. CDR3 size: 13 residues. Germline CDR1 and CDR2: PRHDT and FYEKMQ (reference sequence). The CDR3 DNA follows: TGTGCCAGCAGCTTAGGCTCCCAGGGAGAAGCTTTCTTA. Its translation: CASSLGSQGEAFL.

In regard to this clonotype: The germline gene is not matched at one end of the junction; a read error may be the cause. The V gene is TRBV7-9, the J gene TRBJ1-4; D remains ambiguous. Germline V gene lookup returns CDR1 SEHNR and CDR2 FQNEAQ (reference sequence). This CDR3 is built from 12 residues. The CDR3 is CASSLVDEKLDF. The CDR3, as DNA: TGTGCCAGCAGCTTAGTCGATGAAAAACTGGATTTT.

The chain is built from TRBV12-3 or TRBV12-4 and TRBJ1-5, with TRBD1 as a possible D gene (6 bases). V gave up 6 bases and J gave up 3 bases, with 21 bases separating them. The CDR3 contains 17 residues. CDR3 residues: CASSRTAGVYINQPQHF. The CDR3 DNA sequence: TGTGCCAGCAGCCGGACAGCCGGGGTCTATATCAATCAGCCCCAGCATTTT.

The chain recombines TRBV12-3 or TRBV12-4 with TRBJ2-1; D tentatively reads TRBD1 or TRBD2 (6 bases each). V shed 2 bases and J shed 8 bases, with 13 bases lying between them. This CDR3 region has 14 residues. CDR3 bases: TGTGCCAGCAGTTTATGGGGGGCGCAGGATGAGCAGTTCTTC. Protein sequence: CASSLWGAQDEQFF.

About this clonotype: Here the CDR3 omits its conserved ending phenylalanine or tryptophan, so a read error is the likely source. The rearrangement joins TRBV6-5 to TRBJ2-5; D remains unclear. Germline V gene sequence: CDR1 MNHEY, CDR2 SVGAGI. This CDR3 is built from 15 residues. Deletions cut 0 bases from V and 5 bases from J, with 13 bases between. The CDR3 nucleotides are TGTGCCAGCAGTTACTCGAGTCTCAGCCCGGAGACCCAGTACATC. Amino acid sequence: CASSYSSLSPETQYI.

This rearrangement joins TRBV7-9 to TRBJ2-7; TRBD1 might be the D (5 bases). Germline V gene lookup returns CDR1 SEHNR and CDR2 FQNEAQ (reference sequence). The V gene lost 1 base and the J gene lost 10 bases, with 14 bases spanning the gap. The CDR3 runs 13 residues. The CDR3 reads CASSLGGLGDQYF. CDR3 nucleotide sequence: TGTGCCAGCAGCTTAGGGGGCCTCGGCGATCAGTACTTC.

In its sample, this clonotype was seen many times. This chain joins TRBV29-1 and TRBJ2-2; perhaps TRBD2 as D (5 bases). Germline loops: CDR1 SQVTM, CDR2 ANQGSEA. This CDR3 contains 13 residues. V lost 6 bases and J lost 3, with 11 bases in between. CDR3 sequence (DNA): TGCAGCGTGGTGGGAGCGGACACCGGGGAGCTGTTTTTT. Amino acid sequence: CSVVGADTGELFF.

Many counts were recorded for this clonotype. The genes are TRBV5-1 and TRBJ2-3, with 7 bases matching TRBD2. After removal of 0 bases from V and 6 bases from J, the junction contained 4 bases not matched to a gene. Germline V lookup: CDR1 SGHRS, CDR2 YFSETQ. The CDR3 is 14 residues long. The CDR3 spells CASSLAREGDTQYF. The DNA of the CDR3 is TGCGCCAGCAGCTTGGCCAGGGAGGGTGATACGCAGTATTTT.

In this sample, this clonotype turned up a few times. J is TRBJ2-2 and V is TRBV7-9, with a tentative D call TRBD2 (6 bases). Germline CDR1 reads SEHNR; CDR2 reads FQNEAQ (reference sequence). CDR3 size: 18 residues. V lost 4 bases and J lost 5, with 23 bases in between. The CDR3 region is CASSYPAYSQGRTGELFF. The CDR3, as DNA: TGTGCCAGCAGCTACCCAGCCTACTCTCAAGGGAGGACCGGGGAGCTGTTTTTT.

This clonotype was recorded at least ten times. V usage is TRBV19 and J usage is TRBJ1-5; perhaps TRBD1 as D (6 bases). CDR1 LNHDA and CDR2 SQIVND come from the germline V gene (reference sequence). This CDR3 is built from 14 residues. V dropped 5 bases and J dropped 5 bases, with 13 bases sitting between them. In DNA, the CDR3 is TGTGCCAGTAGTTGGGACACTCGCGATCAGCCCCAGCATTTT. Its translation is CASSWDTRDQPQHF.

In this sample, this clonotype turned up a few times. The junction does not match germline at one end; this may be a read error. The chain recombines TRBV7-6 with TRBJ2-3, with D possibly being TRBD2 (6 bases). Germline V gene lookup returns CDR1 SGHVS and CDR2 FNYEAQ. The CDR3 is made up of 16 amino acids. The CDR3 loop is CAGSLVGGTSTDTQYF. CDR3 DNA: TGTGCCGGCAGCTTAGTTGGGGGGACTAGCACAGATACGCAGTATTTT.

This clonotype was picked up many times. J is TRBJ2-7 and V is TRBV15, with 8 bases matching TRBD1. The CDR3 loop spans 12 amino acids. Germline V gene data show CDR1 as LNHNV and CDR2 as YYDKDF (reference sequence). V trimming: 4 bases; J trimming: 13 bases; junction bases outside the gene matches: 9. In nucleotides, the CDR3 is TGTGCCACCAGCACGACAGGGGCCGTCCTCTACTTC. Translating gives CATSTTGAVLYF. Full variable domain (outside the CDR3, taken from reference TRBV15 and TRBJ2-7): DAMVIQNPRYQVTQFGKPVTLSCSQTLNHNVMYWYQQKSSQAPKLLFHYYDKDFNNEADTPDNFQSRRPNTSFCFLDIRSPGLGDTAMYLCATSTTGAVLYFGPGTRLTVT.

Points on this clonotype: The junction departs from the called germline gene at one end, perhaps through a read error. The V and J genes are TRBV27 and TRBJ1-5; D not certain. Germline V gives CDR1 MNHEY, CDR2 SMNVEV (reference sequence). The CDR3 runs 11 residues. The CDR3, as DNA: TGTGCCAGCTGTTTCAGTCAGCCCCAGCATTTT. It encodes CASCFSQPQHF.

This clonotype was seen repeatedly, ten times or more. The rearrangement uses TRBV28 and TRBJ1-5; 9 bases are a match to TRBD1. V lost 3 bases and J lost 11; bases outside the gene matches: 14. The CDR3 spans 16 residues. Germline V CDR1 and CDR2: MDHEN, SYDVKM. CDR3 sequence (DNA): TGTGCCAGCAGTTTCCGGGACAGGGACTACCGTATGACCCAGCATTTT. It encodes CASSFRDRDYRMTQHF.

To note about this clonotype: The final CDR3 position lacks the conserved phenylalanine or tryptophan, pointing to a likely read error. It is unclear where the CDR3 begins or ends on the DNA, so no DNA is shown, and the CDR3 is as TCRdb lists it. This chain joins TRBV7-2 and TRBJ1-6. The V gene's germline CDR1 is SGHTA and CDR2 FQGNSA. The CDR3 contains 14 residues when both ends are counted. CDR3 sequence: CASSFRGPTSPLPI.

This clonotype has only a few counts. V and J are TRBV6-5 and TRBJ2-7; 11 bases match TRBD2. This CDR3 has 15 amino acids. The V gene's germline CDR1 is MNHEY and CDR2 SVGAGI. Trimming cost V 6 bases and J 5 bases; bases outside gene matches: 9. Here the CDR3 reads CASSRLAGGRDEQYF. The CDR3 region has the DNA TGTGCCAGCAGCCGTCTAGCGGGAGGCCGGGACGAGCAGTACTTC.

The chain combines TRBV11-2 with TRBJ2-3, with 7 positions matching TRBD1. The CDR3 has 12 residues. Germline-derived CDR1 and CDR2 are SGHAT and FQNNGV. The CDR3 bases are TGTGCTGTTGGGCAGGGGGTAGATACGCAGTATTTT. It is translated as CAVGQGVDTQYF.

With regard to this clonotype: A read error may account for a junction end that differs from germline. This chain links TRBV12-3 or TRBV12-4 with TRBJ1-4; TRBD1 is a possible D gene (5 bases). The CDR3 totals 13 residues. CDR3 protein: CASCQGTKEKLFF. DNA of the CDR3: TGTGCCAGCTGCCAGGGTACTAAAGAAAAACTGTTTTTT.

A word on this clonotype: With a much larger clone just one base away, this may be a read error. The CDR3 sequence is CASSLGYSRDTQHF. The CDR3 DNA reads TGTGCCAGCAGCTTAGGCTACTCCCGGGATACGCAGCATTTT. The V gene is TRBV7-2, the J gene TRBJ2-3; D not resolved. The closer fit of TRBJ1-5 to the DNA end suggests the J call may be wrong. The CDR3 is made up of 14 amino acids. Germline V gene sequence: CDR1 SGHTA, CDR2 FQGNSA.

The V gene is TRBV13, the J gene TRBJ2-7; TRBD1 agrees at 7 bases. The CDR3 extends over 13 amino acids. Germline V gives CDR1 PRHDT, CDR2 FYEKMQ (reference sequence). Germline trimming cut 5 bases from V and 5 bases from J; bases unmatched to any gene: 6. CDR3 nucleotides: TGTGCCAGCAGCAGGTGGGACAGCGACGAGCAGTACTTC. It is translated as CASSRWDSDEQYF.

This rearrangement joins TRBV19 to TRBJ1-5; 8 bases match TRBD1. This CDR3 is 16 amino acids long. CDR1 and CDR2 from the germline V gene are LNHDA and SQIVND (reference sequence). Trimming cost V 5 bases and J 0 bases; bases outside gene matches: 6. CDR3 sequence reads: CASSQGAIYSNQPQHF. In DNA, the CDR3 is TGTGCCAGTAGTCAGGGGGCCATCTATAGCAATCAGCCCCAGCATTTT.

This clonotype was recorded many times. The V and J genes are TRBV28 and TRBJ2-4; a weak D match, TRBD1 (6 bases). V gave up 3 bases and J gave up 1 base, with 10 bases separating them. The CDR3 covers 15 residues. The germline CDR1 and CDR2 sequences are MDHEN and SYDVKM. The CDR3 is CASSLPGEAKNIQYF. CDR3 DNA: TGTGCCAGCAGTTTGCCAGGGGAGGCCAAAAACATTCAGTACTTC. The full variable domain, completed using reference TRBV28 and TRBJ2-4, is DVKVTQSSRYLVKRTGEKVFLECVQDMDHENMFWYRQDPGLGLRLIYFSYDVKMKEKGDIPEGYSVSREKKERFSLILESASTNQTSMYLCASSLPGEAKNIQYFGAGTRLSVL.

V is TRBV15 and J is TRBJ2-6; the match to TRBD1 covers 10 bases. Germline values: CDR1 LNHNV, CDR2 YYDKDF (reference sequence). J was trimmed by 3 bases and V by 4 bases; bases with no gene match: 6. The CDR3 spans 17 residues. The DNA for the CDR3 is TGTGCCACCAGCACCGGGACAGGGGTCTTTGGGGCCAACGTCCTGACTTTC. It yields the protein CATSTGTGVFGANVLTF.

In its sample, this clonotype was seen many times. The chain employs TRBV13 and TRBJ2-3; TRBD2 agrees at 11 bases. V gave up 3 bases and J gave up 1 base; unmatched junction bases: 9. Germline CDR1 reads PRHDT; CDR2 reads FYEKMQ (reference sequence). The CDR3 sequence is 18 residues long. The CDR3 sequence is CASSLATSGKPRTDTQYF. The CDR3 DNA reads TGTGCCAGCAGCTTGGCGACTAGCGGGAAGCCTCGCACAGATACGCAGTATTTT.